This T cell receptor (beta chain) was captured by sequencing in a study of blood T cell repertoires in COVID-19. The data were produced by immunoSEQ multiplex PCR, yet TCRdb's version contains in-frame clones alone and is incomplete. The sample lists 200,000 to 300,000 clones; more than 70% were seen once. With 6 bases removed from V and 0 bases from J, the gap between germline ends came to 9 bases. CDR3 length: 14 residues. CDR1 SEHNR and CDR2 FQNEAQ come from the germline V gene (reference sequence). The clonotype originates from a woman in her 50s with acute or convalescent COVID-19. Sequenced sample: peripheral blood. The rearrangement joins TRBV7-9 to TRBJ2-1; D uncertain. This CDR3 reads CASRSLSSYNEQFF. The DNA of the CDR3 is TGTGCCAGCAGAAGCCTGAGCTCCTACAATGAGCAGTTCTTC. Full variable domain (remainder filled in from reference TRBV7-9 and TRBJ2-1): DTGVSQNPRHKITKRGQNVTFRCDPISEHNRLYWYRQTLGQGPEFLTYFQNEAQLEKSRLLSDRFSAERPKGSFSTLEIQRTEQGDSAMYLCASRSLSSYNEQFFGPGTRLTVL.